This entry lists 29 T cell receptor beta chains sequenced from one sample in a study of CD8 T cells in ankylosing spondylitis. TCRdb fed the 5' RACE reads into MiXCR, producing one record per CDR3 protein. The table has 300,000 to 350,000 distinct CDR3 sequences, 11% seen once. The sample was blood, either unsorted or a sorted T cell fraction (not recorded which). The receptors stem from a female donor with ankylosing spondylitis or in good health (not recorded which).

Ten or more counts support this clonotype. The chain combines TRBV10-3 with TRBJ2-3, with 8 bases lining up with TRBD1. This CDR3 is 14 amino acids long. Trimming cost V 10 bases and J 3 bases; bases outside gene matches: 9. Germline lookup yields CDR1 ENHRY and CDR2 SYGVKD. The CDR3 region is CATRTGMGTDTQYF. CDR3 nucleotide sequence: TGTGCCACACGGACAGGGATGGGTACAGATACGCAGTATTTT.

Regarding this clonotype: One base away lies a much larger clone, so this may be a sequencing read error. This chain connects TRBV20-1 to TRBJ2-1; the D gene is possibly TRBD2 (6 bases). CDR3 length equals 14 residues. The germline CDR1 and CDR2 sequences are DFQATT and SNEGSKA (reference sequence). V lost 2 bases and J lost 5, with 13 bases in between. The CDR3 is CSARLPWRDNEQFF. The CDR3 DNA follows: TGCAGTGCTAGACTGCCCTGGAGGGACAATGAGCAGTTCTTC.

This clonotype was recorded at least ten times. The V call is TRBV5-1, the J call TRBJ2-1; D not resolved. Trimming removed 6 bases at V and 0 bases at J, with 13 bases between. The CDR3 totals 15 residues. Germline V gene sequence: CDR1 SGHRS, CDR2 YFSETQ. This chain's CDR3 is CASTSVPSSYNEQFF. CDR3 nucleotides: TGCGCCAGCACCTCGGTTCCTAGCTCCTACAATGAGCAGTTCTTC. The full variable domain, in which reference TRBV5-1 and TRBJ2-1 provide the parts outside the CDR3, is KAGVTQTPRYLIKTRGQQVTLSCSPISGHRSVSWYQQTPGQGLQFLFEYFSETQRNKGNFPGRFSGRQFSNSRSEMNVSTLELGDSALYLCASTSVPSSYNEQFFGPGTRLTVL.

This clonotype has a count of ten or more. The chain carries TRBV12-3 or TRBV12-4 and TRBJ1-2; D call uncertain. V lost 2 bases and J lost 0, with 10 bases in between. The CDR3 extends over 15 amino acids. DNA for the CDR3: TGTGCCAGCAGTTTATCCCCGTTAGCTAACTATGGCTACACCTTC. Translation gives CASSLSPLANYGYTF.

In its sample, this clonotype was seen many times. The CDR3 here is CASSPQGHNSPLHF. Here the CDR3 DNA reads TGTGCCAGCAGTCCCCAGGGGCATAATTCACCCCTCCACTTT. The V call is TRBV12-3 or TRBV12-4, the J call TRBJ1-6; possible D gene TRBD1, 6 bases. Trimming shortened V by 5 bases and J by 5 bases, and 10 bases separated the two germline ends. This CDR3 spans 14 amino acids.

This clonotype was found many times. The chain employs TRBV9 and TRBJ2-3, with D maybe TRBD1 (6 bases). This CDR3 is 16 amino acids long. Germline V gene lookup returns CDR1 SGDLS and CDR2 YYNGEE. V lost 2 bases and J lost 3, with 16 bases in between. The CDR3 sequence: CASSVGPQGRTDTQYF. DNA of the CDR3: TGTGCCAGCAGCGTTGGGCCACAGGGAAGGACAGATACGCAGTATTTT.

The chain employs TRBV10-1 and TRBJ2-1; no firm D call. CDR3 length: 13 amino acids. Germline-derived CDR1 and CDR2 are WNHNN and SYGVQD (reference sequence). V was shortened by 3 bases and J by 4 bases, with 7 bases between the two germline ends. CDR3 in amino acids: CASSEFRYNEQFF. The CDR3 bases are TGCGCCAGCAGTGAATTCAGGTACAATGAGCAGTTCTTC.

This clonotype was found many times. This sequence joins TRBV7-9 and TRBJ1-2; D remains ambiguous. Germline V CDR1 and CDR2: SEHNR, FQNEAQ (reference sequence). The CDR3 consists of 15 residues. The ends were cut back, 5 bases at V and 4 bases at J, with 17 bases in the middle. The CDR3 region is CASSPGIRKAYGYTF. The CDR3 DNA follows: TGTGCCAGCAGCCCCGGGATCCGCAAGGCCTATGGCTACACCTTC.

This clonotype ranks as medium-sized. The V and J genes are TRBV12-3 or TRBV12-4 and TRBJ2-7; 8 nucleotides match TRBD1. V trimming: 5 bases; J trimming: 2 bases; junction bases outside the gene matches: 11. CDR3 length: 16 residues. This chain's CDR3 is CASSPARGQGTYEQYF. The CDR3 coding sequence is TGTGCCAGCAGTCCAGCTCGAGGACAGGGAACCTACGAGCAGTACTTC.

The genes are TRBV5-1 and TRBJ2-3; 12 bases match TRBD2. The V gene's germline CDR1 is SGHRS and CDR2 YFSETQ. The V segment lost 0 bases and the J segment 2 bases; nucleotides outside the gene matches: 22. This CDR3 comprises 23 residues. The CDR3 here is CASSLASGPLAGGRQLHTDTQYF. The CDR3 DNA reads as TGCGCCAGCAGCTTGGCCTCGGGCCCACTAGCGGGGGGCCGACAACTACACACAGATACGCAGTATTTT.

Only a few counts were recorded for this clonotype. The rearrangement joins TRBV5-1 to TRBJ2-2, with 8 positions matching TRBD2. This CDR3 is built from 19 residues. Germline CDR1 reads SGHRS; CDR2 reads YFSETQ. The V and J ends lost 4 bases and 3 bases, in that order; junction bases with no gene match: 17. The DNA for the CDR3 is TGCGCCAGCAGCCAAACCCCAGTAGCGGGGCGTAGGTACACCGGGGAGCTGTTTTTT. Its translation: CASSQTPVAGRRYTGELFF.

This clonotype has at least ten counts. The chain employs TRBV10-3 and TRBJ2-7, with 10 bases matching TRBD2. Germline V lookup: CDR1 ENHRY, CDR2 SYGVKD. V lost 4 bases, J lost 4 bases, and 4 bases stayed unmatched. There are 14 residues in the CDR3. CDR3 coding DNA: TGTGCCATCAGTGGTCAGCGGGAGGGGTACGAGCAGTACTTC. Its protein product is CAISGQREGYEQYF.

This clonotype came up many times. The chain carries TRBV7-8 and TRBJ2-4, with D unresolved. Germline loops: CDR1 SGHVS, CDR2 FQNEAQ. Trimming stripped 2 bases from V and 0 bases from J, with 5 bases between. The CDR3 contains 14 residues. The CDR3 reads CASSLMPAKNIQYF. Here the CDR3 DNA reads TGTGCCAGCAGCTTAATGCCAGCCAAAAACATTCAGTACTTC.

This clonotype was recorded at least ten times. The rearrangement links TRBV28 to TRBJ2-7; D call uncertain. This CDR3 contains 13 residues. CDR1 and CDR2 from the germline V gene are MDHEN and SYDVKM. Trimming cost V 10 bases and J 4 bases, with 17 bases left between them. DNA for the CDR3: TGTGCCACCTATTCCAACGACGCGTACGAGCAGTACTTC. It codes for CATYSNDAYEQYF.

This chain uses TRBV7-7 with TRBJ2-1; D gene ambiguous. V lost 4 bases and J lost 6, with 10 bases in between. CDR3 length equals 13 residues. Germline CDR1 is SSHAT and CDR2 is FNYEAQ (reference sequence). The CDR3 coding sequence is TGTGCCAGCAGCTCCGGGCCGGCCAATGAGCAGTTCTTC. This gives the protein CASSSGPANEQFF. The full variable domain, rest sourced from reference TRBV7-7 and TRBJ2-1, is GAGVSQSPRYKVTKRGQDVTLRCDPISSHATLYWYQQALGQGPEFLTYFNYEAQPDKSGLPSDRFSAERPEGSISTLTIQRTEQRDSAMYRCASSSGPANEQFFGPGTRLTVL.

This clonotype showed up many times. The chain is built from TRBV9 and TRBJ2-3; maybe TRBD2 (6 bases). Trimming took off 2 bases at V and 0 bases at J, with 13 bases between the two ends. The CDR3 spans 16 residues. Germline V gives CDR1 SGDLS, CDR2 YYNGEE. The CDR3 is CASSVMSGSSTDTQYF. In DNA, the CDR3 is TGTGCCAGCAGCGTTATGAGCGGGTCTAGCACAGATACGCAGTATTTT.

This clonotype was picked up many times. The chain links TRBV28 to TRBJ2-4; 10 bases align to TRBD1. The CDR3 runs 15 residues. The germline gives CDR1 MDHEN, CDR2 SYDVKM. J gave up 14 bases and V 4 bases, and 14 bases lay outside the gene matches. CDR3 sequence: CASSSTGTGDALEYF. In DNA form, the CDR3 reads TGTGCCAGCAGTTCAACCGGGACAGGGGACGCCCTTGAGTACTTC.

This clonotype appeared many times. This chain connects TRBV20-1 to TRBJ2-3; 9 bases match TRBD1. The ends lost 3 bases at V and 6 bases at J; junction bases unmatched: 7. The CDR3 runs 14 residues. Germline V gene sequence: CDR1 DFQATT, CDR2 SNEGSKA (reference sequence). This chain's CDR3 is CSARDRGRSDTQYF. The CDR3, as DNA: TGCAGTGCTAGGGACAGGGGAAGGTCGGATACGCAGTATTTT.

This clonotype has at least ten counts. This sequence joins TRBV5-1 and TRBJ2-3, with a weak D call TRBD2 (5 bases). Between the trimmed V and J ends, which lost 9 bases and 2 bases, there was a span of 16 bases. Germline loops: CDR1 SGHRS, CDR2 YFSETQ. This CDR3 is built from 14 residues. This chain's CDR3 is CANKADPYTDTQYF. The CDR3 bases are TGCGCCAATAAAGCGGATCCTTACACAGATACGCAGTATTTT.

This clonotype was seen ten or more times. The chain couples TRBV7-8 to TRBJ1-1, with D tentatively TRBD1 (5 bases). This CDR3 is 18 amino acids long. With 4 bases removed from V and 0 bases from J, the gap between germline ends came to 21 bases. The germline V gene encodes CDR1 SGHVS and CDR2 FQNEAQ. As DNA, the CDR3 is TGTGCCAGCAGCTCCCCCTTTACCGGGTGGGGCATGAACACTGAAGCTTTCTTT. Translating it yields CASSSPFTGWGMNTEAFF.

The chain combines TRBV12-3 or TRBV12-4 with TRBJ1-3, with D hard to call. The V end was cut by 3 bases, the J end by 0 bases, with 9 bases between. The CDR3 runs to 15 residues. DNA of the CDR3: TGTGCCAGCAGTTTGAGCGGAGCCTCTGGAAACACCATATATTTT. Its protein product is CASSLSGASGNTIYF.

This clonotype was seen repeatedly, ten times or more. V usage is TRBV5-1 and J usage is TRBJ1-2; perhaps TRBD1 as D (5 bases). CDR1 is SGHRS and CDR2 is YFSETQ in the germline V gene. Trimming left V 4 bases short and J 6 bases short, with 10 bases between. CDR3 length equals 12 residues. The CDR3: CASSTGTNGYTF. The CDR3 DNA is TGCGCCAGCAGCACCGGGACGAATGGCTACACCTTC.

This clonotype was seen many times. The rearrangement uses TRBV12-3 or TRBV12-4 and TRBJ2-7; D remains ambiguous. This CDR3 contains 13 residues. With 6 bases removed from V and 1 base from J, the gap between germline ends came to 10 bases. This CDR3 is CASSRTESYEQYF. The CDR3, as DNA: TGTGCCAGCAGCCGAACGGAGTCCTACGAGCAGTACTTC.

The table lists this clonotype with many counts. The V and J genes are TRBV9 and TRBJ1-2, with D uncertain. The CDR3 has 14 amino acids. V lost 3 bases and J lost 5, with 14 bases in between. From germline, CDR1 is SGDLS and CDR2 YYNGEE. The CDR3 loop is CASSGAGSGYGYTF. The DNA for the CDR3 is TGTGCCAGCAGCGGTGCGGGGTCGGGGTATGGCTACACCTTC.

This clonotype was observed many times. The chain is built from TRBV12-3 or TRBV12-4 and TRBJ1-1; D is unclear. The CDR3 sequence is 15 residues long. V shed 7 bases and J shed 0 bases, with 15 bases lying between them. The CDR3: CASTGGGFMNTEAFF. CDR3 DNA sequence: TGTGCCAGCACCGGAGGTGGGTTTATGAACACTGAAGCTTTCTTT.

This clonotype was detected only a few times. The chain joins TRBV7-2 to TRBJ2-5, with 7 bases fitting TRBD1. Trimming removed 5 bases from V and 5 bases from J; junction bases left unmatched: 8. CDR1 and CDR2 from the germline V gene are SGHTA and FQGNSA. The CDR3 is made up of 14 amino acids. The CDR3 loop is CASSLTGIRETQYF. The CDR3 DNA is TGTGCCAGCAGCCTGACAGGGATTCGGGAGACCCAGTACTTC.

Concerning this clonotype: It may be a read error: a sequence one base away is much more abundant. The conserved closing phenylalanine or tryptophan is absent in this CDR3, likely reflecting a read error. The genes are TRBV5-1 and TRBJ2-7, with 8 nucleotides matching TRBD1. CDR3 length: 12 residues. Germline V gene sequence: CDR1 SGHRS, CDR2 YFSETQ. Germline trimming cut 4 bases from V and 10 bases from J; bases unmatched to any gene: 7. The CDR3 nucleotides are TGCGCCAGCAGCGAAAACAGGGGGATTCAGTACTTA. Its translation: CASSENRGIQYL.

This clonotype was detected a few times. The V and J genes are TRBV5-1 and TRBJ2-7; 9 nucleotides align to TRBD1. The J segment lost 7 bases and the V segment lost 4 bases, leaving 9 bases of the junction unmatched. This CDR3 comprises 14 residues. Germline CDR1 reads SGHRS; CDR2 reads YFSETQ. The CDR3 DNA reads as TGCGCCAGCAGCCCTACAGGGGGCTTAGAAGAGCAGTACTTC. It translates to CASSPTGGLEEQYF.

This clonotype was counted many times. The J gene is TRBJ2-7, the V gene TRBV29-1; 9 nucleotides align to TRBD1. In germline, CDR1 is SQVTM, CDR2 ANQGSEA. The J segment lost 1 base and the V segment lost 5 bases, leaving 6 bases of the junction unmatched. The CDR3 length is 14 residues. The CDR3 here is CSVFPGQGSYEQYF. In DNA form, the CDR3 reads TGCAGCGTTTTTCCGGGACAGGGTTCCTACGAGCAGTACTTC.